The 31 T cell receptor beta chains listed next were all sequenced from one sample in a study of blood T cell repertoires in COVID-19. This table comes from immunoSEQ multiplex PCR, and its TCRdb copy is limited to in-frame clones, with some not included. The table shows around 250,000 clones, with around 88% occurring only once. Sequencing was done on a sample of PBMCs or T cells enriched from blood (not recorded which). The receptors derive from a woman in her 30s who had recovered from COVID-19.

The chain couples TRBV28 to TRBJ2-5; 7 bases agree with TRBD1. Germline V gene sequence: CDR1 MDHEN, CDR2 SYDVKM. V lost 6 bases, J lost 7 bases, and 17 bases stayed unmatched. The CDR3 is 16 residues long. CDR3: CASSLQGSRSVGTQYF. The CDR3 nucleotides read TGTGCCAGCAGCCTACAGGGGAGCCGTAGTGTGGGGACCCAGTACTTC.

In DNA form, the CDR3 reads TGTGCCAGCAGGGTTATCAGGGGGTACGGATCACCCCTCCACTTT. It codes for CASRVIRGYGSPLHF. The chain links TRBV28 to TRBJ1-6; 7 positions agree with TRBD1. From germline, CDR1 is MDHEN and CDR2 SYDVKM. J was trimmed by 10 bases and V by 6 bases; bases with no gene match: 12. The CDR3 loop spans 15 amino acids.

The gene calls are TRBV12-5 and TRBJ2-2, with D possibly matching TRBD2 (6 bases). The germline V and J ends were trimmed by 11 bases and 4 bases, with 14 bases remaining between them. This CDR3 spans 13 amino acids. Germline CDR1 LGHNT, CDR2 FRNRAP. The CDR3 coding sequence is TGTGCTCCCGTGCGGGATCGCACCGGGGAGCTGTTTTTT. Translating gives CAPVRDRTGELFF.

The rearrangement links TRBV4-1 to TRBJ2-1; 10 nucleotides line up with TRBD1. This CDR3 spans 18 amino acids. Germline CDR1 reads MGHRA; CDR2 reads YSYEKL. The V gene end was trimmed by 1 base and the J gene end by 8 bases; junction bases not matched to a gene: 14. This CDR3 is CASSQGPGRDRGLDEQFF. CDR3 sequence (DNA): TGCGCCAGCAGCCAAGGACCGGGGCGGGACAGGGGCCTAGATGAGCAGTTCTTC.

The V call is TRBV28, the J call TRBJ1-1, with TRBD1 identical over 8 bases. Germline loops: CDR1 MDHEN, CDR2 SYDVKM. The CDR3 sequence is 16 residues long. Trimming removed 6 bases from V and 2 bases from J; junction bases left unmatched: 11. CDR3 bases: TGTGCCAGCAGGGAAGGGACAGGAGGCCAAAACACTGAAGCTTTCTTT. It codes for CASREGTGGQNTEAFF.

V usage is TRBV7-3 and J usage is TRBJ2-7, with TRBD1 matching 9 bases. J lost 2 bases, V lost 5 bases, and 4 bases had no gene match. Per the germline V gene, CDR1 is SGHTA and CDR2 is FQGTGA. The CDR3 runs to 14 residues. Written as DNA, the CDR3 is TGTGCCAGCAGCCCAGGGACAGGGACCTACGAGCAGTACTTC. The encoded protein is CASSPGTGTYEQYF.

V is TRBV29-1 and J is TRBJ1-1; the match to TRBD1 covers 7 bases. J lost 0 bases, V lost 5 bases, and 9 bases had no gene match. Germline CDR1 SQVTM, CDR2 ANQGSEA. The CDR3 is made up of 15 amino acids. The DNA of the CDR3 is TGCAGCGTTAGTTCGCAGGGGGTGGTGAACACTGAAGCTTTCTTT. Translated: CSVSSQGVVNTEAFF. Looking up the rest from reference TRBV29-1 and TRBJ1-1 gives the full variable domain: SAVISQKPSRDICQRGTSLTIQCQVDSQVTMMFWYRQQPGQSLTLIATANQGSEATYESGFVIDKFPISRPNLTFSTLTVSNMSPEDSSIYLCSVSSQGVVNTEAFFGQGTRLTVV.

This clone has only one observation. V gene TRBV27 combines with J gene TRBJ1-2, with D tentatively TRBD1 (5 bases). The ends were cut back, 3 bases at V and 5 bases at J, with 10 bases in the middle. The germline V gene encodes CDR1 MNHEY and CDR2 SMNVEV (reference sequence). This CDR3 is built from 13 residues. CDR3 in DNA: TGTGCCAGCAGTTTCGGCAGGGCTTATGGCTACACCTTC. Translated, it gives CASSFGRAYGYTF.

This clone showed up just once. The chain joins TRBV29-1 to TRBJ1-2; D is unclear. The germline V gene has CDR1 SQVTM and CDR2 ANQGSEA. This CDR3 has 12 residues. V was trimmed by 6 bases and J by 12 bases, leaving 20 bases between them. The CDR3 sequence: CSVHEGATTHTF. For the CDR3, the DNA is TGCAGCGTCCATGAGGGAGCAACTACCCACACCTTC.

DNA of the CDR3: TGCGCCAGCAGCTTGGTCCGGTTCGGGAGGCTCGAAAGGGACGAGCAGTACTTC. Translation gives CASSLVRFGRLERDEQYF. The chain couples TRBV5-1 to TRBJ2-7, with TRBD2 matching over 7 bases. The CDR3 covers 18 residues. The V segment lost 0 bases and the J segment 5 bases; nucleotides outside the gene matches: 17. The V gene's germline CDR1 is SGHRS and CDR2 YFSETQ.

This chain joins TRBV29-1 and TRBJ2-7, with D perhaps TRBD1 (6 bases). The V end lost 0 bases, the J end lost 3 bases, and 12 bases lay between the germline ends. The CDR3 extends over 14 amino acids. In germline, CDR1 is SQVTM, CDR2 ANQGSEA. The CDR3 nucleotides are TGCAGCGTTGAAGATCAGGCCAGGGGCTACGAGCAGTACTTC. Its protein product is CSVEDQARGYEQYF.

This chain uses TRBV13 with TRBJ1-1; perhaps TRBD1 as D (5 bases). In germline, CDR1 is PRHDT, CDR2 FYEKMQ (reference sequence). V lost 8 bases to trimming and J lost 0 bases, with 7 bases between them. The length of the CDR3 is 12 residues. CDR3 DNA: TGTGCCAGCGGGGCCCTGAACACTGAAGCTTTCTTT. Translated: CASGALNTEAFF.

V gene TRBV25-1 combines with J gene TRBJ1-1; TRBD1 is a possible D gene (6 bases). V lost 6 bases and J 0 bases, leaving 11 bases between the germline ends. The CDR3 covers 14 residues. The germline CDR1 and CDR2 sequences are MGHDK and SYGVNS. The chain's CDR3 is CASSPTGMNTEAFF. CDR3 nucleotides: TGTGCCAGCAGCCCGACAGGTATGAACACTGAAGCTTTCTTT.

The chain is built from TRBV12-3 or TRBV12-4 and TRBJ2-3, with D possibly being TRBD1 (6 bases). The CDR3 has 13 residues. Trimming took 6 bases from V and 4 from J, leaving 11 bases between them. Here the CDR3 reads CASSPKGADTQYF. The DNA of the CDR3 is TGTGCCAGCAGCCCAAAGGGGGCAGATACGCAGTATTTT.

The rearrangement joins TRBV10-3 to TRBJ2-1, with D perhaps matching TRBD2 (6 bases). The CDR3 totals 13 residues. The V and J ends lost 4 bases and 8 bases respectively, with 12 bases between them. Germline V gene data show CDR1 as ENHRY and CDR2 as SYGVKD. The CDR3 region has the DNA TGTGCCATCAGTGGGGGACTCGGCGATGAGCAGTTCTTC. Translated: CAISGGLGDEQFF.

The CDR3 loop reads CASSLARGPENTEAFF. CDR3 DNA sequence: TGCGCCAGCAGCTTGGCTAGGGGTCCCGAGAACACTGAAGCTTTCTTT. The chain is built from TRBV5-1 and TRBJ1-1; D is perhaps TRBD1 (5 bases). Germline V gene sequence: CDR1 SGHRS, CDR2 YFSETQ. Trimming stripped 0 bases from V and 1 base from J, with 13 bases between. The CDR3 has 16 amino acids.

The CDR3 sequence: CASGWGQGNQPQHF. The CDR3, as DNA: TGTGCCAGCGGTTGGGGACAGGGCAATCAGCCCCAGCATTTT. V and J are TRBV7-2 and TRBJ1-5; 8 nucleotides match TRBD1. Germline trimming cut 8 bases from V and 2 bases from J; bases unmatched to any gene: 5. The CDR3 is 14 residues long. Germline loops: CDR1 SGHTA, CDR2 FQGNSA.

The chain employs TRBV11-3 and TRBJ2-5; a weak D match, TRBD1 (6 bases). CDR3 length equals 14 residues. The V end was cut by 0 bases, the J end by 3 bases, with 8 bases between. Germline V CDR1 and CDR2: SGHNT, YENEEA. CDR3 DNA: TGTGCCAGCAGCTTAGATTGGACAGAAGAGACCCAGTACTTC. It specifies CASSLDWTEETQYF.

This chain uses TRBV19 with TRBJ2-7, with TRBD1 identical over 8 bases. Per germline, CDR1 LNHDA and CDR2 SQIVND (reference sequence). J gave up 4 bases and V 3 bases, and 8 bases lay outside the gene matches. The CDR3 consists of 15 residues. The CDR3 sequence: CASSIFGTGPYEQYF. CDR3 DNA sequence: TGTGCCAGTAGTATTTTCGGGACAGGACCTTACGAGCAGTACTTC.

The V gene is TRBV27, the J gene TRBJ2-7; D may be TRBD2 (6 bases). V was shortened by 8 bases and J by 1 base, with 18 bases between the two germline ends. Germline V gives CDR1 MNHEY, CDR2 SMNVEV (reference sequence). The CDR3 covers 15 residues. The DNA for the CDR3 is TGTGCCAGCCGCAAGGGACGGAGGGTTTCCTACGAGCAGTACTTC. Encoded protein: CASRKGRRVSYEQYF.

The genes are TRBV19 and TRBJ1-5; D call uncertain. This CDR3 has 15 residues. Trimming removed 0 bases at V and 5 bases at J, with 11 bases between. Germline lookup yields CDR1 LNHDA and CDR2 SQIVND (reference sequence). CDR3 in amino acids: CASSIDSGRDQPQHF. CDR3 bases: TGTGCCAGTAGTATAGATTCGGGGAGAGATCAGCCCCAGCATTTT.

This chain uses TRBV6-5 with TRBJ2-4; D is unclear. The CDR3 consists of 11 residues. Trimming pared 7 bases from V and 13 bases from J, leaving 14 bases between. Germline V gene sequence: CDR1 MNHEY, CDR2 SVGAGI. For the CDR3, the DNA is TGTGCCAGCACCGACAACCTTTCGCAGTACTTC. This gives the protein CASTDNLSQYF.

The chain is built from TRBV7-9 and TRBJ1-1, with TRBD1 matching over 8 bases. The CDR3 length is 14 residues. Per the germline V gene, CDR1 is SEHNR and CDR2 is FQNEAQ (reference sequence). After removal of 6 bases from V and 6 bases from J, the junction contained 9 bases not matched to a gene. The DNA of the CDR3 is TGTGCCAGCAGATCTACCAACAGGGGGGCTGAAGCTTTCTTT. Its translation is CASRSTNRGAEAFF.

This clone was recorded once. The chain has TRBV25-1 and TRBJ1-2; no clear D. Germline CDR1 MGHDK, CDR2 SYGVNS. V dropped 4 bases and J dropped 6 bases, with 12 bases sitting between them. This CDR3 is built from 13 residues. This CDR3 reads CASSVRGVDGYTF. In DNA, the CDR3 is TGTGCCAGCAGTGTACGCGGTGTCGATGGCTACACCTTC.

J is TRBJ1-2 and V is TRBV19; 7 bases line up with TRBD1. The V segment lost 4 bases and the J segment 0 bases; nucleotides outside the gene matches: 2. The CDR3 contains 14 residues. Germline values: CDR1 LNHDA, CDR2 SQIVND (reference sequence). The CDR3 reads CASSTGQTNYGYTF. Here the CDR3 DNA reads TGTGCCAGTAGTACGGGACAGACTAACTATGGCTACACCTTC.

This clone was detected once. The CDR3 here is CASSQFRENTEAFF. As DNA, the CDR3 is TGTGCCAGCAGCCAGTTCAGGGAGAACACTGAAGCTTTCTTT. This chain joins TRBV14 and TRBJ1-1; the D gene is possibly TRBD1 (5 bases). The CDR3 is 14 residues long. The V end was cut by 3 bases, the J end by 1 base, with 9 bases between. The germline gives CDR1 SGHDN, CDR2 FVKESK.

The chain uses TRBV7-3 and TRBJ2-3; 7 positions agree with TRBD1. The CDR3 loop spans 15 amino acids. The V gene's germline CDR1 is SGHTA and CDR2 FQGTGA. The V segment lost 4 bases and the J segment 4 bases; nucleotides outside the gene matches: 8. The CDR3 is CASSSGGWGADTQYF. The CDR3 nucleotides are TGTGCCAGCAGCTCAGGGGGATGGGGAGCAGATACGCAGTATTTT. Supplemented by reference TRBV7-3 and TRBJ2-3, the full variable domain reads GAGVSQTPSNKVTEKGKYVELRCDPISGHTALYWYRQSLGQGPEFLIYFQGTGAADDSGLPNDRFFAVRPEGSVSTLKIQRTERGDSAVYLCASSSGGWGADTQYFGPGTRLTVL.

This clone has a single count. The rearrangement uses TRBV3-1 (or the pseudogene TRBV3-2) and TRBJ1-2; 11 nucleotides match TRBD1. Germline trimming cut 0 bases from V and 7 bases from J; bases unmatched to any gene: 13. Germline-derived CDR1 and CDR2 are LGHDT and YNNKEL (reference sequence). The CDR3 totals 18 residues. This CDR3 reads CASSQDVYPGQGGLGYTF. The CDR3 DNA reads as TGTGCCAGCAGCCAAGACGTTTACCCGGGACAGGGGGGACTTGGCTACACCTTC.

The V gene is TRBV3-1 (or the pseudogene TRBV3-2), the J gene TRBJ1-3; 7 bases match TRBD1. CDR1 LGHDT and CDR2 YNNKEL come from the germline V gene (reference sequence). The CDR3 extends over 15 amino acids. V lost 1 base and J lost 4; bases outside the gene matches: 4. CDR3: CASSQVPGQGNTIYF. CDR3 bases: TGTGCCAGCAGCCAAGTCCCGGGACAGGGAAACACCATATATTTT.

The chain has TRBV19 and TRBJ2-7; a possible D gene is TRBD2 (7 bases). The CDR3 covers 15 residues. The germline V gene has CDR1 LNHDA and CDR2 SQIVND (reference sequence). With 5 bases removed from V and 6 bases from J, the gap between germline ends came to 20 bases. The DNA for the CDR3 is TGTGCCAGTAGTCCTCGGGGAGGGGGAGTAGGCGAGCAGTACTTC. It encodes CASSPRGGGVGEQYF.

This sequence joins TRBV7-2 and TRBJ2-6, with a possible D match to TRBD2 (5 bases). This CDR3 spans 16 amino acids. Germline loops: CDR1 SGHTA, CDR2 FQGNSA. V was cut by 4 bases and J by 1 base, with 11 bases left in between. The CDR3 loop reads CASSSRPGSGANVLTF. The CDR3, as DNA: TGTGCCAGCAGCTCACGACCGGGGTCTGGGGCCAACGTCCTGACTTTC.